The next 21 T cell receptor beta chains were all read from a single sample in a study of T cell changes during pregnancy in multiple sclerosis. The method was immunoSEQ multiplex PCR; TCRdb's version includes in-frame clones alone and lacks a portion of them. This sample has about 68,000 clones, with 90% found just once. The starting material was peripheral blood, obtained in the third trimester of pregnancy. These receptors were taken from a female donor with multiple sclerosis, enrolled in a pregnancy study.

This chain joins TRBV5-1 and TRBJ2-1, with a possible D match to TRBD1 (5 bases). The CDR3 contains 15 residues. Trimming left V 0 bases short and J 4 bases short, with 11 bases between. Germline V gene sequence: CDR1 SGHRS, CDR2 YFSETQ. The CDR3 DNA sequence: TGCGCCAGCAGCTTGGAAGGGGCTCCGTACAATGAGCAGTTCTTC. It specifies CASSLEGAPYNEQFF.

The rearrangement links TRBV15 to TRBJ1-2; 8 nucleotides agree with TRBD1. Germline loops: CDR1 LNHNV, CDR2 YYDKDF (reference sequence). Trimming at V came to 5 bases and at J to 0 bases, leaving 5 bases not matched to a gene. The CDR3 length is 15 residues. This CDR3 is CATSPTGVTNYGYTF. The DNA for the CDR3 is TGTGCCACCAGCCCGACAGGGGTAACTAACTATGGCTACACCTTC.

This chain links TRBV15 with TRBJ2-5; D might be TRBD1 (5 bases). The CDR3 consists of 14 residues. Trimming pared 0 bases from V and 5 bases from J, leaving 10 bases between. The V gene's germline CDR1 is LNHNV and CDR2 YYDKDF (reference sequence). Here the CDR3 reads CATSRERGFETQYF. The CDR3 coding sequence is TGTGCCACCAGCAGAGAAAGGGGTTTCGAGACCCAGTACTTC.

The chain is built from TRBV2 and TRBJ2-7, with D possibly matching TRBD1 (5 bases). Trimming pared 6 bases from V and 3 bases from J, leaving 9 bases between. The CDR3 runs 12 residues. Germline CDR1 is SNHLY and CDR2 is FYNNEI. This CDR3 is CASRTDSYEQYF. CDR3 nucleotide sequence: TGTGCCAGCAGGACCGACAGCTACGAGCAGTACTTC. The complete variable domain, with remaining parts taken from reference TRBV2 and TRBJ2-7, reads EPEVTQTPSHQVTQMGQEVILRCVPISNHLYFYWYRQILGQKVEFLVSFYNNEISEKSEIFDDQFSVERPDGSNFTLKIRSTKLEDSAMYFCASRTDSYEQYFGPGTRLTVT.

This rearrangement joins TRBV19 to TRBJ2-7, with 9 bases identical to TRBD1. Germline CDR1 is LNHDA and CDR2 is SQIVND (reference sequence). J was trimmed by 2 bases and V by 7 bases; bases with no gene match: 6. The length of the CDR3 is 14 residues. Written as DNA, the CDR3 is TGTGCCAGTACCTCGGGACAGGGCGCCTACGAGCAGTACTTC. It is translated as CASTSGQGAYEQYF.

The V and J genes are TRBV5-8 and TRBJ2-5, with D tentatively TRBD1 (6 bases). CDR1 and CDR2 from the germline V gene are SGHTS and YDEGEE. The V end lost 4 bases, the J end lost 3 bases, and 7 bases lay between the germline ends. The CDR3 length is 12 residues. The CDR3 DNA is TGTGCCAGCAGCCAGGGGAAAGAGACCCAGTACTTC. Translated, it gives CASSQGKETQYF. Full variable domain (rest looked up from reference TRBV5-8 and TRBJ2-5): EAGVTQSPTHLIKTRGQQATLRCSPISGHTSVYWYQQALGLGLQFLLWYDEGEERNRGNFPPRFSGRQFPNYSSELNVNALELEDSALYLCASSQGKETQYFGPGTRLLVL.

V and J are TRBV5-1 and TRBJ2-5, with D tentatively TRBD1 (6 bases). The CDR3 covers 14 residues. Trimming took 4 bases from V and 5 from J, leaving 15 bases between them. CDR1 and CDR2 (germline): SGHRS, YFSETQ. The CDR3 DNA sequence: TGCGCCAGCAGCCTACCTCAGGGGAGCGAGACCCAGTACTTC. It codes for CASSLPQGSETQYF.

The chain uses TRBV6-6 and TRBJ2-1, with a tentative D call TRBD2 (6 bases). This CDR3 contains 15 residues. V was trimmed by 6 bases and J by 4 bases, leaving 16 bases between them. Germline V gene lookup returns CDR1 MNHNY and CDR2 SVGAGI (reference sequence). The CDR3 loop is CASSPAGSLYNEQFF. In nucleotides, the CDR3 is TGTGCCAGCAGCCCGGCCGGGAGCCTATACAATGAGCAGTTCTTC.

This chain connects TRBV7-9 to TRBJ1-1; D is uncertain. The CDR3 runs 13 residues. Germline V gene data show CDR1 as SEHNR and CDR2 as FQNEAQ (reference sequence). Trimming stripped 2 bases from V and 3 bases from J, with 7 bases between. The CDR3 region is CASSLREYTEAFF. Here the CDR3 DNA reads TGTGCCAGCAGCTTACGAGAATACACTGAAGCTTTCTTT.

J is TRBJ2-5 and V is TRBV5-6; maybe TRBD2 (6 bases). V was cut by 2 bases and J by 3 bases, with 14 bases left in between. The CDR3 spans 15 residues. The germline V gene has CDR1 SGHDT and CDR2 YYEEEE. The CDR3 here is CASSLRTMGKETQYF. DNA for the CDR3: TGTGCCAGCAGCTTACGGACTATGGGGAAAGAGACCCAGTACTTC.

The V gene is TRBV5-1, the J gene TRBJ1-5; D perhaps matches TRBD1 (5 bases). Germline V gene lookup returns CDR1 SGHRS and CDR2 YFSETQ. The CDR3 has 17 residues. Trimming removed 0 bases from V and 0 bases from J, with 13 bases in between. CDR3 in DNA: TGCGCCAGCAGCTTGGAGCCAGGGCTATATAGCAATCAGCCCCAGCATTTT. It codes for CASSLEPGLYSNQPQHF. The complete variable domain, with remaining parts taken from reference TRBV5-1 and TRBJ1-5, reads KAGVTQTPRYLIKTRGQQVTLSCSPISGHRSVSWYQQTPGQGLQFLFEYFSETQRNKGNFPGRFSGRQFSNSRSEMNVSTLELGDSALYLCASSLEPGLYSNQPQHFGDGTRLSIL.

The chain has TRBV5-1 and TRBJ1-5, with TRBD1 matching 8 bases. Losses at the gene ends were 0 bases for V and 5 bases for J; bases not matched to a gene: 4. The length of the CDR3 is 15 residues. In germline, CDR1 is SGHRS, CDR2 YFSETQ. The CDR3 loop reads CASSLGTGTYQPQHF. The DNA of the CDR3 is TGCGCCAGCAGCTTGGGGACAGGGACCTATCAGCCCCAGCATTTT. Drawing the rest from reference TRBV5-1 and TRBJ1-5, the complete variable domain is KAGVTQTPRYLIKTRGQQVTLSCSPISGHRSVSWYQQTPGQGLQFLFEYFSETQRNKGNFPGRFSGRQFSNSRSEMNVSTLELGDSALYLCASSLGTGTYQPQHFGDGTRLSIL.

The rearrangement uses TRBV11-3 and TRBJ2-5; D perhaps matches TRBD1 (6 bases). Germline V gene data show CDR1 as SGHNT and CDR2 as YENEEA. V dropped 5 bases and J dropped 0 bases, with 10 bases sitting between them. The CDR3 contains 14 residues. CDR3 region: CASSPYRDQETQYF. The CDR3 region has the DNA TGTGCCAGCAGCCCGTACAGGGACCAAGAGACCCAGTACTTC.

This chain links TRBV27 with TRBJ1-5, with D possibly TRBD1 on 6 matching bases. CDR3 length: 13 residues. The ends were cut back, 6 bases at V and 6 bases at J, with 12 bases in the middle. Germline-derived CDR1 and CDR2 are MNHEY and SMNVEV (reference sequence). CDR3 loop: CASRRDIFQPQHF. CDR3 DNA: TGTGCCAGCAGACGGGACATTTTTCAGCCCCAGCATTTT.

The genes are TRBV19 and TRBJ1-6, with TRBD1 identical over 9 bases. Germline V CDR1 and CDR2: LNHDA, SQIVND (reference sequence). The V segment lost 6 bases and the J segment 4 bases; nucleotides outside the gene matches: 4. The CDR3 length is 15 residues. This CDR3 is CASRRGTGYNSPLHF. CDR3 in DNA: TGTGCCAGTAGACGCGGGACAGGGTATAATTCACCCCTCCACTTT.

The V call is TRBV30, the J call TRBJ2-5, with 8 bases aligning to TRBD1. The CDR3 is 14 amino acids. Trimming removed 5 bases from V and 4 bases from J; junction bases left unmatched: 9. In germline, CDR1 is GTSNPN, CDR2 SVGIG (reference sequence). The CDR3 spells CAWETGVGRETQYF. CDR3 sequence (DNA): TGTGCCTGGGAGACAGGGGTTGGGAGAGAGACCCAGTACTTC.

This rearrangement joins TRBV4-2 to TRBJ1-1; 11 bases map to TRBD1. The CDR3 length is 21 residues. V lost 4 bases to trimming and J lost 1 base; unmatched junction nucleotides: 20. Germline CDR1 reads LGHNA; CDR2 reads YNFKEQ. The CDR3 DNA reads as TGTGCCAGCAGCCCAAGTCCCGGGACAGGGGGACGAACGATACGGAACACTGAAGCTTTCTTT. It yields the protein CASSPSPGTGGRTIRNTEAFF.

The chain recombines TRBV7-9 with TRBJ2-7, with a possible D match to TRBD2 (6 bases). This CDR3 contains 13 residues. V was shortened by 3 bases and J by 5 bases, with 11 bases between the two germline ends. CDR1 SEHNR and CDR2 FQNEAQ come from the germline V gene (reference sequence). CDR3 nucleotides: TGTGCCAGCAGCTTCGGGGGTTGGAACGAGCAGTACTTC. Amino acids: CASSFGGWNEQYF.

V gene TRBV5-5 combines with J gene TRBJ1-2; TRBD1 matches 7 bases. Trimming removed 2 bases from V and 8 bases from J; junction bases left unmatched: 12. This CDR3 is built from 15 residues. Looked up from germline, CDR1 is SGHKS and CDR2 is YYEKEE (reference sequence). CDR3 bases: TGTGCCAGCAGCTTCAGTGACACAGGGGAAGGAGGCTACACCTTC. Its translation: CASSFSDTGEGGYTF. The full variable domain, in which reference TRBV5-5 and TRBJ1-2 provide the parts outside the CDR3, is DAGVTQSPTHLIKTRGQQVTLRCSPISGHKSVSWYQQVLGQGPQFIFQYYEKEERGRGNFPDRFSARQFPNYSSELNVNALLLGDSALYLCASSFSDTGEGGYTFGSGTRLTVV.

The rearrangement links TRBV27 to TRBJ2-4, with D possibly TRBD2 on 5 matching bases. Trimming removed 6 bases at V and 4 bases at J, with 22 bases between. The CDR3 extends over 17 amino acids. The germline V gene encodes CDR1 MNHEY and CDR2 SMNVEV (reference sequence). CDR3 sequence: CASRPLSQARGKNIQYF. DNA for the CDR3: TGTGCCAGCAGACCTTTGAGCCAGGCACGGGGAAAAAACATTCAGTACTTC.

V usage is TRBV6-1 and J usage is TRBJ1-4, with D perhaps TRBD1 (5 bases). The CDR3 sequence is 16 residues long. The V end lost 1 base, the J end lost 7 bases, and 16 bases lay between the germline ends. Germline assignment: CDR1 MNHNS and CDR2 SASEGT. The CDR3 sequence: CASSEGGVPSLEKLFF. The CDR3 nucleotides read TGTGCCAGCAGTGAAGGGGGCGTCCCTTCGCTTGAAAAACTGTTTTTT.